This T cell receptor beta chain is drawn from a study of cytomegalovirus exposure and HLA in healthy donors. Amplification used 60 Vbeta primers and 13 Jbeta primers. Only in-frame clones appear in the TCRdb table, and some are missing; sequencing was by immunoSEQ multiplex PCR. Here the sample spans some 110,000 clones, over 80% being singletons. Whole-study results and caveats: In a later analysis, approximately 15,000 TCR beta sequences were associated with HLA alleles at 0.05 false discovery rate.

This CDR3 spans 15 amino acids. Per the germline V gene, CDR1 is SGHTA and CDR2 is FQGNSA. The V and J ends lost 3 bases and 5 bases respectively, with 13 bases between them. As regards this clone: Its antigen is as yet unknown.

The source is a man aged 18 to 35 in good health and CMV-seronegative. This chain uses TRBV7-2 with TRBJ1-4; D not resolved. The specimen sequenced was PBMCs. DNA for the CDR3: TGTGCCAGCAGCTTTGGAGGACTGTCGAATGAAAAACTGTTTTTT. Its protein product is CASSFGGLSNEKLFF.